Given below is one T cell receptor (beta chain) in context. Its specificity is not known. The sample belongs to a study of shared clonotypes between healthy human individuals. Template for every sorted-subset replicate PCR totaled roughly 200 ng DNA, around 33,000 T cell genomes. Using immunoSEQ multiplex PCR, the repertoire was profiled, and TCRdb retains in-frame clones only, with some absent. The repertoire holds millions of clones, with roughly nine tenths as singletons. Findings and limits, study-wide: When naive CD4 clonotypes were compared across a few donors, approximately 4.9% were shared.

V was cut by 3 bases and J by 5 bases, with 9 bases left in between. The CDR3 loop spans 13 amino acids. The germline V gene has CDR1 SGHDT and CDR2 YYEEEE. The rearrangement links TRBV5-6 to TRBJ2-1; D not certain. The receptor's source is a man between 18 and 35 years old in good health. The sequenced material came from naive CD4+ T cells sorted from blood. Indicated subset: CD45RA+ positively selected. The CDR3 coding sequence is TGTGCCAGCAGCTCCCAGACCAACAATGAGCAGTTCTTC. It codes for CASSSQTNNEQFF.